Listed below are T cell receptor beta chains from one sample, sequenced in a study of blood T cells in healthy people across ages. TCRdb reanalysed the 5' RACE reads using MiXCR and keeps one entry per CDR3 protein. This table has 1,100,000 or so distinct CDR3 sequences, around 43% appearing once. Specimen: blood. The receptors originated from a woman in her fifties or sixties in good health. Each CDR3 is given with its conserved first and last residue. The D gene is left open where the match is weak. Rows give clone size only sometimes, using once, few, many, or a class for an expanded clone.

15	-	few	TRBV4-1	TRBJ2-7	TGCGCCAGCAGCCAAGGTAGGGAGACTCCCTACGAGCAGTACTTC	CASSQGRETPYEQYF
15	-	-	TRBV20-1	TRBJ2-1	TGCAGTGCTAGAGACCTAACGTCCCCCTACAATGAGCAGTTCTTC	CSARDLTSPYNEQFF
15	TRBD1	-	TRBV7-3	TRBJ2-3	TGTGCCAGCAGCCTACGACAGGGTCAAACAGATACGCAGTATTTT	CASSLRQGQTDTQYF
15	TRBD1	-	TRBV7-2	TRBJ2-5	TGTGCCAGCAGCTATATCTGGACAGGGAGTAATGAGCAGTACTTC	CASSYIWTGSNEQYF
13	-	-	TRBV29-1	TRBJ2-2	TGCAGCGTCGACCCCGAGAACACCGGGGAGCTGTTTTTT	CSVDPENTGELFF
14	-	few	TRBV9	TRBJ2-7	TGTGCCAGCAGCGGAACTACAGCGGCATACGAGCAGTACTTC	CASSGTTAAYEQYF
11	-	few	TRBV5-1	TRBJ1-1	TGCGCCAGCAGGTTCGACAGGGAAGCTTTCTTT	CASRFDREAFF
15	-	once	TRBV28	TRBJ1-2	TGTGCCAGCAGTTTACGGCCGGGAGCTAACTATGGCTACACCTTC	CASSLRPGANYGYTF
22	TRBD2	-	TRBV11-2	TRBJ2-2	TGTGCCAGCAGCTTAGGATTCCGAGCGGGAGGCGTGATAGGAGGGCACACCGGGGAGCTGTTTTTT	CASSLGFRAGGVIGGHTGELFF
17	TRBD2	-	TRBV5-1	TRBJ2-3	TGCGCCAGCAGCTTGGAACTAGCGGGTTCTAGCACAGATACGCAGTATTTT	CASSLELAGSSTDTQYF
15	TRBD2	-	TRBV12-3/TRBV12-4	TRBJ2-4	TGTGCCAGCAGTTTAGCGGGAGGGCCCTTCAATGAGCTGTACTTC	CASSLAGGPFNELYF
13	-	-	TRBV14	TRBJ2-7	TGTGCCAGCAGCCAAGGAGGGGGTGGGGAGCAGTACTTC	CASSQGGGGEQYF
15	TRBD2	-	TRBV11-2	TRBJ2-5	TGTGCCAGCAGCGCCCTAGCGGGAGTACCAGAGACCCAGTACTTC	CASSALAGVPETQYF
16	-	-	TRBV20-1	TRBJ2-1	TGCAGTGCTAGTGATTTACCTTTGGGGACGGGCAATGAGCAGTTCTTC	CSASDLPLGTGNEQFF
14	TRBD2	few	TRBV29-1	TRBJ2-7	TGCAGCGTGCTGACTAGCGGGAGATCGAACGAGCAGTACTTC	CSVLTSGRSNEQYF
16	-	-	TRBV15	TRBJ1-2	TGTGCCACCAGCAGAGAGTGGGCAGGAACTATGGTCGGCTACACCTTC	CATSREWAGTMVGYTF
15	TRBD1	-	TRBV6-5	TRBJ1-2	TGTGCCAGCAGCCAGGACAGGGGGGCAAACTATGGCTACACCTTC	CASSQDRGANYGYTF
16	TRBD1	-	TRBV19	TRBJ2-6	TGTGCCAGTAGTAAGACAGGGAGCACTGGGGCCAACGTCCTGACTTTC	CASSKTGSTGANVLTF
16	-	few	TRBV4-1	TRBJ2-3	TGCGCCAGCAGCCCCAAGAGTACACCCTTGGACGGTACGCAGTATTTT	CASSPKSTPLDGTQYF
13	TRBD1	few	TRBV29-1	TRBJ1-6	TGCAGCGCGGCGACAGGGGGCGAATCACCCCTCCACTTT	CSAATGGESPLHF
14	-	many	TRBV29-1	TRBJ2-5	TGCAGCGCCACCCGGACAGTGGCCTTTCAGACCCAGTACTTC	CSATRTVAFQTQYF
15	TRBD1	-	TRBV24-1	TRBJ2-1	TGTGCCACCAGTGACCCGACAGGGATGAGCAATGAGCAGTTCTTC	CATSDPTGMSNEQFF
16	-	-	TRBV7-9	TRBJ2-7	TGTGCCAGCAGCTTAGCGGAAACAGTCCCCGATTACGAGCAGTACTTC	CASSLAETVPDYEQYF
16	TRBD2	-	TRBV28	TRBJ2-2	TGTGCCAGCAGTTTATCCGAGCGGGGCCCGACCGGGGAGCTGTTTTTT	CASSLSERGPTGELFF
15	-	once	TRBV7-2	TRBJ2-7	TGTGCCAGCAGCTTTGGGGCAGGGGCCCCCTACGGGCAGTACTTC	CASSFGAGAPYGQYF
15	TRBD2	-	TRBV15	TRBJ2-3	TGTGCCACCAGCACTACTAGCGGGAGGTCAGATACGCAGTATTTT	CATSTTSGRSDTQYF
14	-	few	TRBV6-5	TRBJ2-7	TGTGCCAGCAGGGCACCGGGACTTTCCTACGAGCAGTACTTC	CASRAPGLSYEQYF
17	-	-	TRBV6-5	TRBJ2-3	TGTGCCAGCAGTTATGCGGGATTTGGTCGGGGCACAGATACGCAGTATTTT	CASSYAGFGRGTDTQYF
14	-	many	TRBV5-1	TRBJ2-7	TGCGCCAGCAGCTTGGATCCGGGACTCCCGGAGCAGTACTTC	CASSLDPGLPEQYF
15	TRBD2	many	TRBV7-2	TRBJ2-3	TGTGCCAGCAGCTTAGAAAGGACTAGTCAACGCACGCAGTATTTT	CASSLERTSQRTQYF
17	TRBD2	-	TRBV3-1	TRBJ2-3	TGTGCCAGCAGCCAAGCCTTCGGGCGGGAGGAGGTAGATACGCAGTATTTT	CASSQAFGREEVDTQYF
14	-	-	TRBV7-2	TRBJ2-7	TGTGCCAGCAGCTTAGTTCCCCTTACCTACGAGCAGTACTTC	CASSLVPLTYEQYF
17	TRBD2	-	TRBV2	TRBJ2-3	TGTGCCAGCATAGCCATAGCGGGAGGGCCGGGCACAGATACGCAGTATTTT	CASIAIAGGPGTDTQYF
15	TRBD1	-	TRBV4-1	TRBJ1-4	TGCGCCAGCAGCCGAGCCGACAGGGAGGGAGAAAAACTGTTTTTT	CASSRADREGEKLFF
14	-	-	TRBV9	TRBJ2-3	TGTGCCAGCAGCCCCCCCAGGGTAGTAGATACGCAGTATTTT	CASSPPRVVDTQYF
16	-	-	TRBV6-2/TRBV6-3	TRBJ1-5	TGTGCCAGCAGTTACTCGCGGGAGGGGAACAATCAGCCCCAGCATTTT	CASSYSREGNNQPQHF
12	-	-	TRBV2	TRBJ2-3	TGTGCCAGCAGTGAATTTATCGGGGACTCGTATTTT	CASSEFIGDSYF
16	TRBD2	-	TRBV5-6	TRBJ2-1	TGTGCCAGCAGCTTGCTCAGCGGGAGAACCTACAATGAGCAGTTCTTC	CASSLLSGRTYNEQFF
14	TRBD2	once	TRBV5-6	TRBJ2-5	TGTGCCAACAGCGTTAGCGGGAGGGGAGAGACCCAGTACTTC	CANSVSGRGETQYF
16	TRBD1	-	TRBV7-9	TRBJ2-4	TGTGCCAGCAGCCCAACCCCCGGGACAGCCAAGGGGATTCAGTACTTC	CASSPTPGTAKGIQYF
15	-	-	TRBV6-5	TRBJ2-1	TGTGCCAGCAGTCCCCGGGACCGCTCCTACAATGAGCAGTTCTTC	CASSPRDRSYNEQFF